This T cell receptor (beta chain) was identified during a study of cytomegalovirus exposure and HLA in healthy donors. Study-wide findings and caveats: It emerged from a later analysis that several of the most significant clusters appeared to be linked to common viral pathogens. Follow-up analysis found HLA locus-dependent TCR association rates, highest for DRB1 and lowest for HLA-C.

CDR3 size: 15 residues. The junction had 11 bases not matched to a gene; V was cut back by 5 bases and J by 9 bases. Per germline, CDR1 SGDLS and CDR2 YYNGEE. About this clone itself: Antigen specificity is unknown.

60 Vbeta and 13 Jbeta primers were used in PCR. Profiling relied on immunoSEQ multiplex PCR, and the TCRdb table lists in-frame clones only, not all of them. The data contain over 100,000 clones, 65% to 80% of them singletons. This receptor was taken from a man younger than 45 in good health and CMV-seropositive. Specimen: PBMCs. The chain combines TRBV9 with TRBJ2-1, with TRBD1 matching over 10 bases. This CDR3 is CASSLWTGGGGEQFF. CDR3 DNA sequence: TGTGCCAGCAGTCTCTGGACAGGGGGAGGAGGTGAGCAGTTCTTC.